The T cell receptor (beta chain) described here comes from a study of CD8+ T cells in alopecia areata. Study observations and caveats: Many expanded lesional clones persisted during tofacitinib (in both scalp and blood). Within the top 100, expanded CD8+ clones significantly decreased with tofacitinib, as did scalp clonality.

Germline lookup yields CDR1 LNHDA and CDR2 SQIVND (reference sequence). The CDR3 is made up of 13 amino acids. V dropped 7 bases and J dropped 6 bases, with 10 bases sitting between them. Notes on this clone: Its matching antigen is unknown.

Extraction of RNA preceded its reverse transcription into cDNA, which served as the sequencing template. The method was immunoSEQ multiplex PCR; TCRdb's version includes in-frame clones alone and lacks a portion of them. There are over 250,000 clones in the sample; around three fifths occur only once, and roughly 0.88% lies in the top ten. This sample's treatment: oral pan-JAK inhibitor, 5-10 mg twice daily. It was from PBMCs that CD4+ and CD8+ T cells were sorted. The chain joins TRBV19 to TRBJ1-6, with unresolved D. This sample comprised CD4+ T cells sorted from blood, obtained at roughly week 52, from a patient treated with tofacitinib. The TCR sequence derives from a human donor with alopecia areata. The CDR3 DNA follows: TGTGCCAGTAACGAGAAAGCTAATTCACCCCTCCACTTT. The encoded protein is CASNEKANSPLHF.